This T cell receptor (beta chain) was found in a study of graft-versus-host responses after intestinal transplantation. About the study: The recipients all started with anti-thymocyte globulin induction and then took tacrolimus and steroids for 2 to 3 years.

Note on this clone: Antigen specificity is unknown.

The repertoire was sequenced with immunoSEQ multiplex PCR; TCRdb's copy has only in-frame clones and lacks some. Of 85,000 to 100,000 clones listed, 85% to 95% are singletons. CDR3 length: 14 amino acids. Germline lookup yields CDR1 ENHRY and CDR2 SYGVKD. V was clipped by 8 bases and J by 7 bases; unmatched bases: 11. The chain couples TRBV10-3 to TRBJ2-1; 7 bases match TRBD2. This material consisted of unstimulated CD8+ T cells sorted from spleen or lymph node cells, taken before transplant. The clonotype was recovered from a human donor who was the organ donor for an intestinal transplant. CDR3 DNA: TGTGCCATCGGTCTGACGGGGGGTTTGAATGAGCAGTTCTTC. This codes for CAIGLTGGLNEQFF.